The rows below give T cell receptor beta chains drawn from one sample of a study of regulatory T cells in long-lasting Graves disease. TCRdb re-analysed the multiplex PCR reads in MiXCR, keeping a single row per CDR3 protein. Found here are fewer than 450,000 distinct CDR3 sequences, 15% of them singletons; the top ten hold around 7.6%. Separately, the same data were catalogued under a study of T cells in Graves' hyperthyroidism and ophthalmopathy.

Sequences were derived from peripheral blood mononuclear cells (PBMCs), sampled at new diagnosis, from a patient treated with antithyroid drugs. All receptors come from a woman in her thirties or forties with Graves disease. Both conserved end residues are part of each CDR3. Each record gives: clone size, V gene, D gene, J gene, CDR3 protein, CDR3 DNA. The D gene is left open where the match is weak. Rows may omit the clone size; those that give it use once, few, many or a size class.

clone_size: many; v_call: TRBV2; d_call: TRBD2; j_call: TRBJ2-7; cdr3_aa: CASRGTSGRFSSYEQYF; cdr3_nt: TGTGCCAGCAGAGGGACTAGCGGGAGGTTTTCCTCCTACGAGCAGTACTTC
clone_size: NA; v_call: TRBV5-4; d_call: NA; j_call: TRBJ2-1; cdr3_aa: CASSLGDGGPFNEQFF; cdr3_nt: TGTGCCAGCAGCTTGGGGGACGGGGGGCCCTTCAATGAGCAGTTCTTC
clone_size: many; v_call: TRBV7-8; d_call: NA; j_call: TRBJ2-3; cdr3_aa: CASSSPSRQYTDTQYF; cdr3_nt: TGTGCCAGCAGCTCTCCCTCCCGGCAGTACACAGATACGCAGTATTTT
clone_size: many; v_call: TRBV13; d_call: NA; j_call: TRBJ2-7; cdr3_aa: CASSLTEDEQYF; cdr3_nt: TGTGCCAGCAGCTTAACCGAAGACGAGCAGTACTTC
clone_size: many; v_call: TRBV7-9; d_call: NA; j_call: TRBJ2-1; cdr3_aa: CASSLAGLASYNEQFF; cdr3_nt: TGTGCCAGCAGCTTGGCTGGGCTAGCGAGCTACAATGAGCAGTTCTTC
clone_size: few; v_call: TRBV7-9; d_call: TRBD1; j_call: TRBJ2-1; cdr3_aa: CASSSRGRTLYNEQFF; cdr3_nt: TGTGCCAGCAGTTCCAGGGGGCGGACACTTTACAATGAGCAGTTCTTC
clone_size: many; v_call: TRBV11-2; d_call: NA; j_call: TRBJ1-2; cdr3_aa: CASSLEEDASYGYTF; cdr3_nt: TGTGCCAGCAGCTTAGAAGAGGACGCAAGCTATGGCTACACCTTC
clone_size: NA; v_call: TRBV4-3; d_call: NA; j_call: TRBJ1-5; cdr3_aa: CASSQDRGTAQHF; cdr3_nt: TGCGCCAGCAGCCAAGATAGGGGAACAGCCCAGCATTTT
clone_size: NA; v_call: TRBV12-3/TRBV12-4; d_call: NA; j_call: TRBJ2-1; cdr3_aa: CASSPGWDEQFF; cdr3_nt: TGTGCCAGCAGCCCGGGGTGGGATGAGCAGTTCTTC
clone_size: NA; v_call: TRBV7-2; d_call: NA; j_call: TRBJ2-3; cdr3_aa: CASSLNRVLTDTQYF; cdr3_nt: TGTGCCAGCAGCTTGAACAGGGTGTTAACAGATACGCAGTATTTT
clone_size: many; v_call: TRBV28; d_call: NA; j_call: TRBJ1-1; cdr3_aa: CASSLGGPGPVAFF; cdr3_nt: TGTGCCAGCAGTTTAGGAGGCCCGGGCCCGGTAGCTTTCTTT
clone_size: many; v_call: TRBV6-1; d_call: NA; j_call: TRBJ2-5; cdr3_aa: CASAQLDWAKETQYF; cdr3_nt: TGTGCCAGCGCCCAACTAGATTGGGCCAAAGAGACCCAGTACTTC
clone_size: many; v_call: TRBV5-5; d_call: TRBD1; j_call: TRBJ2-7; cdr3_aa: CASSLVSQGEYEQYF; cdr3_nt: TGTGCCAGCAGCTTGGTATCCCAGGGGGAGTACGAGCAGTACTTC
clone_size: many; v_call: TRBV2; d_call: TRBD2; j_call: TRBJ2-7; cdr3_aa: CASSERLAGSREQYF; cdr3_nt: TGTGCCAGCAGTGAAAGGCTAGCGGGCTCGAGGGAGCAGTACTTC
clone_size: NA; v_call: TRBV30; d_call: NA; j_call: TRBJ2-2; cdr3_aa: CAWSLGPRAGELFF; cdr3_nt: TGTGCCTGGAGCTTAGGGCCCAGGGCCGGGGAGCTGTTTTTT
clone_size: many; v_call: TRBV2; d_call: NA; j_call: TRBJ1-1; cdr3_aa: CASREDRWGNTEAFF; cdr3_nt: TGTGCCAGCAGGGAAGACAGGTGGGGAAACACTGAAGCTTTCTTT
clone_size: NA; v_call: TRBV2; d_call: NA; j_call: TRBJ2-2; cdr3_aa: CASSGTPGSAGELFF; cdr3_nt: TGTGCCAGCAGTGGGACGCCCGGGAGTGCCGGGGAGCTGTTTTTT